What follows is one TCR beta chain and its context. In the original workflow: Amplification of reference gene primers provided the estimated nucleated cell counts. Some clones are missing from TCRdb's copy, which holds only in-frame ones; the method was immunoSEQ multiplex PCR. V, J and clone size derive from that table, while D and trimming were established from the DNA sequence. This sample has about 99,000 clones, with around 88% found just once. This specimen comes from a study of blood T cell repertoires in COVID-19. Study as a whole: Acute-phase and convalescent COVID-19 samples originated in the United States, Italy and Spain. T cells, B-cell-depleted T cells, or PBMCs provided the cDNA or gDNA that served as material.

The V end lost 10 bases, the J end lost 3 bases, and 18 bases lay between the germline ends. The CDR3 loop spans 14 amino acids. CDR1 and CDR2 from the germline V gene are MNHNY and SVGAGI (reference sequence). The rearrangement uses TRBV6-6 and TRBJ1-1; D gene unclear. The material sequenced was peripheral blood. The sequence was obtained from a human donor in a cohort sampled during active COVID-19. The chain's CDR3 is CATSGNTPDTEAFF. CDR3 in DNA: TGTGCCACCTCGGGGAATACCCCCGACACTGAAGCTTTCTTT.